This T cell receptor beta chain was found in a study of cytomegalovirus exposure and HLA in healthy donors. Primers: 60 Vbeta forward and 13 Jbeta reverse. Libraries were prepared by immunoSEQ multiplex PCR; TCRdb keeps only in-frame clonotypes and omits some of them. The listing contains roughly 60,000 clones. The source of this sequence is a woman aged 18-29 years in good health and CMV-seronegative. Sequencing was carried out using PBMCs.

The CDR3: CASSATGLAVDTGELFF. CDR3 sequence (DNA): TGTGCCAGCAGTGCCACCGGACTAGCGGTCGACACCGGGGAGCTGTTTTTT. The V gene is TRBV6-1, the J gene TRBJ2-2; 10 bases agree with TRBD2. The CDR3 runs to 17 residues. J lost 3 bases, V lost 4 bases, and 8 bases had no gene match. Germline CDR1 MNHNS, CDR2 SASEGT.